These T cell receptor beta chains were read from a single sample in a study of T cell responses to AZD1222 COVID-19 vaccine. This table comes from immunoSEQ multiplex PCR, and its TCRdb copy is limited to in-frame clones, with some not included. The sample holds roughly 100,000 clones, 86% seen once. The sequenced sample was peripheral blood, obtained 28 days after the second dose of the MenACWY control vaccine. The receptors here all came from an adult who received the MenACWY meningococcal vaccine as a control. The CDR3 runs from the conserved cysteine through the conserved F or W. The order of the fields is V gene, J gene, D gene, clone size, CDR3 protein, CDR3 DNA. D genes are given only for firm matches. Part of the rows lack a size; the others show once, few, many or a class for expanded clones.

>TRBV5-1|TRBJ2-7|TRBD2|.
CASSAGGDLYEQYF
TGCGCCAGCAGTGCTGGGGGGGACTTGTACGAGCAGTACTTC
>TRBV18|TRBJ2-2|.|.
CASSLGQNTGELFF
TGTGCCAGCTCACTGGGACAAAACACCGGGGAGCTGTTTTTT
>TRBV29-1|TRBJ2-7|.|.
CSGGQGAYEQYF
TGCAGCGGAGGGCAGGGTGCGTACGAGCAGTACTTC
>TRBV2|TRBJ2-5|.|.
CASSSEGLVQETQYF
TGTGCCAGCAGCAGCGAGGGGCTGGTCCAAGAGACCCAGTACTTC
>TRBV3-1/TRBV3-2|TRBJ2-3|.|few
CASSRDGGPTDTQYF
TGTGCCAGCAGCCGGGACGGGGGGCCCACAGATACGCAGTATTTT
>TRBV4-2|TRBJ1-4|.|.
CASSQGGGSEKLFF
TGTGCCAGCAGCCAAGGGGGAGGGAGTGAAAAACTGTTTTTT
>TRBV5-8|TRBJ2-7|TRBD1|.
CASSPGTGSYEQYF
TGTGCCAGCAGCCCCGGGACAGGTTCCTACGAGCAGTACTTC
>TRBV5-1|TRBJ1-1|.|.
CASSFGQLNTEAFF
TGCGCCAGCAGCTTCGGACAGCTGAACACTGAAGCTTTCTTT
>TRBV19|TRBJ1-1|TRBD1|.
CASSIGTGKAFF
TGTGCCAGTAGTATCGGGACAGGGAAGGCTTTCTTT
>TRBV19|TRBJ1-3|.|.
CASRGSGNTIYF
TGTGCCAGTAGGGGCTCTGGAAACACCATATATTTT
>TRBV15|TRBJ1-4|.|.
CATSRDKFATLNEKLFF
TGTGCCACCAGCAGAGATAAATTTGCCACGCTTAATGAAAAACTGTTTTTT
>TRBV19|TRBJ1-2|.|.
CASSRYGSASYGYTF
TGTGCCAGTAGTAGGTACGGGTCGGCGTCCTATGGCTACACCTTC
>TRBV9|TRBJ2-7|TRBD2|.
CASTSREGYEQYF
TGTGCCAGCACCAGCAGGGAGGGTTACGAGCAGTACTTC
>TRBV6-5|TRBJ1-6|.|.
CASSYSRAVNNSPLHF
TGTGCCAGCAGTTACTCAAGGGCAGTGAATAATTCACCCCTCCACTTT
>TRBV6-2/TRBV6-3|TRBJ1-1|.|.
CASSYLGTATEAFF
TGTGCCAGCAGTTACCTTGGGACTGCCACTGAAGCTTTCTTT
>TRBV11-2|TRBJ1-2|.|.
CASSQDSNYGYTF
TGTGCCAGCAGCCAAGACAGCAACTATGGCTACACCTTC
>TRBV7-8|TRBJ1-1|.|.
CASSPQRVGNAEAFF
TGTGCCAGCAGCCCCCAGAGGGTAGGGAACGCCGAAGCTTTCTTT
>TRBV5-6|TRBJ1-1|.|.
CASSRQNTEAFF
TGTGCCAGCAGCCGACAGAACACTGAAGCTTTCTTT
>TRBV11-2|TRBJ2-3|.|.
CASTPPLAGWGTDTQYF
TGTGCCAGCACCCCCCCTTTGGCGGGGTGGGGCACAGATACGCAGTATTTT
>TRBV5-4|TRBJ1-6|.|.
CASSGRDGSSYNSPLHF
TGTGCCAGCAGCGGAAGGGACGGAAGCTCCTATAATTCACCCCTCCACTTT
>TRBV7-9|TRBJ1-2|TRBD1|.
CASSLLDRGLGGYTF
TGTGCCAGCAGCTTACTAGACAGGGGGCTTGGTGGCTACACCTTC
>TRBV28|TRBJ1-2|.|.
CASSSRGTEALYGYTF
TGTGCCAGCAGTTCCCGCGGGACCGAGGCCCTCTATGGCTACACCTTC
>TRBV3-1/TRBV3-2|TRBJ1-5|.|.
CASSLTQNQPQHF
TGTGCCAGCAGCCTCACACAGAATCAGCCCCAGCATTTT
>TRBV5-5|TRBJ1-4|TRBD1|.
CASSWGRDRGLEKLFF
TGTGCCAGCAGCTGGGGTCGGGACAGGGGTTTGGAAAAACTGTTTTTT
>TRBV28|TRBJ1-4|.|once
CASRAWGAATNEKLFF
TGTGCCAGCAGGGCCTGGGGGGCTGCAACTAATGAAAAACTGTTTTTT
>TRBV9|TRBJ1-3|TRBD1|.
CASSVDRGPGNTIYF
TGTGCCAGCAGCGTAGACAGGGGGCCTGGAAACACCATATATTTT
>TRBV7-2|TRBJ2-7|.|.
CASSGSDGVGEQYF
TGTGCCAGCAGCGGTAGCGACGGGGTAGGGGAGCAGTACTTC
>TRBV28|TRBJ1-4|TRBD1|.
CASNNRGLEKLFF
TGTGCCAGCAATAACAGGGGGCTTGAAAAACTGTTTTTT
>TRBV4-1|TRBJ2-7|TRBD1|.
CASSQGPGGSSYEQYF
TGCGCCAGCAGCCAAGGTCCAGGGGGTAGCTCCTACGAGCAGTACTTC
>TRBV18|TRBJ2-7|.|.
CASSPHPLTYEQYF
TGTGCCAGCTCACCACACCCGCTCACCTACGAGCAGTACTTC
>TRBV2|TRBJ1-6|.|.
CASTTTASYNSPLHF
TGTGCCAGCACTACAACAGCCAGCTATAATTCACCCCTCCACTTT
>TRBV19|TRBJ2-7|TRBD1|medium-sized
CASSTSGTGPYEQYF
TGTGCCAGTAGTACCTCCGGGACAGGGCCATACGAGCAGTACTTC
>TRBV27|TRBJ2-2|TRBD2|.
CASSLYWTSGGAGELFF
TGTGCCAGCAGTTTATATTGGACTAGCGGGGGGGCCGGGGAGCTGTTTTTT
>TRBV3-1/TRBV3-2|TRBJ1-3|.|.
CASSQEGKQYGNTIYF
TGTGCCAGCAGCCAAGAGGGGAAGCAGTACGGAAACACCATATATTTT
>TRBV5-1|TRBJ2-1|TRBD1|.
CASSLAGTGPDEQFF
TGCGCCAGCAGCTTGGCCGGGACAGGGCCTGATGAGCAGTTCTTC
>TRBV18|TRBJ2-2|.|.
CASSRNRDGTGELFF
TGTGCCAGCTCACGGAACAGGGATGGGACCGGGGAGCTGTTTTTT
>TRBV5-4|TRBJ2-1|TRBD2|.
CASSSGGFNEQFF
TGTGCCAGCAGTAGCGGGGGGTTCAATGAGCAGTTCTTC
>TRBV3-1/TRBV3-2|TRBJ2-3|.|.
CASSQGSDTQYF
TGTGCCAGCAGCCAAGGGTCAGATACGCAGTATTTT
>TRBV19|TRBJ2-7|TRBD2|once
CASSIRLGLAYEQYF
TGTGCCAGTAGTATAAGATTGGGACTAGCCTACGAGCAGTACTTC
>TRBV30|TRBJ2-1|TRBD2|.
CAWSGSGGASEQFF
TGTGCCTGGAGTGGAAGCGGGGGGGCCTCTGAGCAGTTCTTC
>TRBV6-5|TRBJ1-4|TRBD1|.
CASSSWEGTDNEKLFF
TGTGCCAGCAGTTCCTGGGAGGGGACAGACAATGAAAAACTGTTTTTT
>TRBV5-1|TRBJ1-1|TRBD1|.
CASSLANRGGTEAFF
TGCGCCAGCAGCTTGGCTAACAGGGGAGGCACTGAAGCTTTCTTT
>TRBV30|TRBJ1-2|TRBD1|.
CATRTGERGGYTF
TGTGCCACCCGGACAGGGGAAAGGGGTGGCTACACCTTC
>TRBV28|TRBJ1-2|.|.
CASSSQSWGGYTF
TGTGCCAGCAGCTCCCAATCCTGGGGGGGCTACACCTTC
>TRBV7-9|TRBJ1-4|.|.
CASSYRNEKLFF
TGTGCCAGCAGCTACAGGAATGAAAAACTGTTTTTT
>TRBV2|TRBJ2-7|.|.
CASSVEVTTTYEQYF
TGTGCCAGCAGTGTAGAGGTTACTACAACCTACGAGCAGTACTTC